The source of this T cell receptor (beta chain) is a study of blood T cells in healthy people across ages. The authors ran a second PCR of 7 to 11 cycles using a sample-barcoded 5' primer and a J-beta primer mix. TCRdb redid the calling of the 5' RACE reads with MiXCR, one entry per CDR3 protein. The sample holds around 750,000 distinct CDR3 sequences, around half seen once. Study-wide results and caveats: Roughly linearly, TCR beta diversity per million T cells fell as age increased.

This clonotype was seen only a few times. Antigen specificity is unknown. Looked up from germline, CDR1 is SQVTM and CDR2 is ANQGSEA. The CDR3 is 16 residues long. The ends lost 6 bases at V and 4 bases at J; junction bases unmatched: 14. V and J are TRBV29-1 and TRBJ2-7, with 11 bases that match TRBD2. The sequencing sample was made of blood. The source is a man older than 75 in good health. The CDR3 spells CSVTGTSGKTGYEQYF. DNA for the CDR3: TGCAGCGTGACCGGGACTAGCGGCAAAACCGGGTACGAGCAGTACTTC.